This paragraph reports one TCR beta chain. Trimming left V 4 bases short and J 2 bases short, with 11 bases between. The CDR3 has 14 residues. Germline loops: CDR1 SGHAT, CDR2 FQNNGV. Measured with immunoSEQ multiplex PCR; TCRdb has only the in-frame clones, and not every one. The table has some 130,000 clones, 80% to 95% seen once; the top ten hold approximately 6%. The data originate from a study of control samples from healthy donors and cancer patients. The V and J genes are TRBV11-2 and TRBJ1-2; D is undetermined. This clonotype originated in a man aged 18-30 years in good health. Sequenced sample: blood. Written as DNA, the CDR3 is TGTGCCAGCAGCTCGACTGCGGGAAACTATGGCTACACCTTC. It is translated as CASSSTAGNYGYTF.